Given below is one T cell receptor beta chain in context. Its antigen remains unidentified. One base away there is no much larger clone; base qualities are not given. The data are from a study of cytomegalovirus exposure and HLA in healthy donors (dated by TCRdb to 2016 to 2017). In terms of the full investigation: An earlier analysis of approximately 550 of the donors reported approximately 300 Gb of sequence data and 100 million to 140 million unique TCR beta sequences from about 180 million T cells. Roughly 300 gigabases of sequencing data and tens of millions of unique TCR sequences were included in an early release covering about 620 HLA-typed donors. Among the roughly 380 genotyped donors, around 81% belonged to the genetic ancestry cluster associated with self-reported Caucasian donors. The aim of the study was to test whether cataloging public T cell receptors could identify signatures of past pathogen exposure. The study profiled the T cell repertoires of 500 to 800 subjects by immunosequencing and related them to cytomegalovirus serostatus. Along with the approximately 670-subject first cohort, a separate validation cohort of around 120 different subjects was used. The study combined high-throughput TCR immunosequencing, statistical association of individual TCRs with disease status, and machine learning to predict cytomegalovirus infection status. A later analysis re-analyzed previously published TCR beta repertoires from 666 donors and added high-resolution HLA genotyping to study TCR occurrence patterns. The later analysis used no new phenotypic data to find candidate immune exposures, relying instead on TCR beta sequences and their occurrence across donors. In an earlier analysis of roughly 580 of the donors, high-throughput TCR beta sequencing was used to judge whether each TCR beta V gene segment behaved as functional or pseudogenic. Donor age, sex, ethnicity and CMV serostatus were compiled alongside the repertoire data. In a later genetic analysis, genome-wide SNP genotypes for 398 of the 666 donors were used, and that subset was treated as a discovery cohort. Every discovery cohort repertoire had been produced on one sequencing platform. HLA typing covered class I and class II loci at four-digit resolution. The number of donors typed differed by locus, with about 629-630 for A, B, C, DRB1 and DQB1, around 520 for DQA1, 600 to 610 for DPA1, and around 450 for DPB1. Because of strong linkage in the cohort, 4 to 6 DR-DQ haplotypes were treated as single units for association and clustering. Across approximately 400 genotyped donors of the cohort, an average of about 250,000 unique TCR beta nucleotide sequences per donor were sequenced, and 15% to 20% of those sequences were non-productive. What the work shows at the level of the full study, not this receptor alone: In a later genetic analysis, a missense DCLRE1C variant was associated with V-gene and J-gene trimming of TCR beta chains, and the association was replicated in an independent cohort. In a later analysis, the rate of TCR association differed among HLA loci, with DRB1 alleles having the most associated TCRs and HLA-C alleles having the fewest. An earlier analysis of some 560 of the donors showed that most TCR beta V segments appeared in productive rearrangements either about 87% or about 30% of the time, which broadly matched IMGT annotations. The 87-base-pair reads could not distinguish some IMGT-functional V segments, including TRBV6-2 and TRBV6-3, so those segments were excluded. A further reported finding was that TCR beta sequences accurately predicted the HLA-A and HLA-B alleles for most subjects in the first cohort. The authors suggested that the approach could potentially be generalized to other disease states and immunological phenotypes. The sequencing pipeline was judged likely to have produced a cluster of highly shared sequence variants as a technical artifact. Linkage disequilibrium might explain the correlated functional status among segregating V segments, but an unknown experimental factor could not be ruled out. When HLA alleles, especially DR and DQ, strongly co-occurred, TCR associations were difficult to assign to individual alleles. In both the original and validation cohorts, the classifier was reported to diagnose cytomegalovirus status with high specificity and sensitivity. Compared with equally common non-associated chains, HLA-associated TCR beta chains in a later analysis were more clonally expanded and had lower generation probabilities. Across donors, most TCR sequences were observed very rarely, whereas some public TCRs were present in many individuals. This cohort had only TCR beta chains sequenced, and the lack of alpha or paired-chain data limited which features could be detected. According to a later analysis, parvovirus B19, influenza, CMV and Epstein-Barr virus appeared linked to several top co-occurrence clusters. Immune exposure information for the cohort was limited to CMV serostatus. A few of the identified cytomegalovirus-associated TCR beta chains were confirmed in vitro to be specific for cytomegalovirus antigens. In the study, approximately 160 TCR beta chains were listed as associated with cytomegalovirus. At a false discovery rate of 0.05, a later analysis linked 16,951 TCR beta sequences to specific HLA alleles. Compared with the approximately 670-donor mean, donors in an Asian-associated ancestry cluster had fewer N-insertions in productive TCRs, according to a later genetic analysis. Because counts were too low, about 18 rarely observed V segments, including chromosome 9 orphons, were excluded from the earlier analysis of 587 of the donors. Sequencing depth was assumed to be roughly uniform across donors in the presence/absence analyses, though that assumption may not hold. Because some donors lacked HLA typing at each locus, the association tests relied only on the typed subset. According to a later analysis, most CMV-associated TCR beta chains appeared to be HLA-restricted, and the HLA associations seemed to be driven largely by CMV exposure.

In total, 600 or so healthy bone marrow donors made up the cohort. Cohort members were all nominally healthy when sampled, although unrecorded immune exposures were likely present. The donor was CMV seropositive and was included in the group of 290 or so seropositive cohort members. A peripheral blood sample was collected from each donor, and TCR beta sequencing was performed on peripheral blood mononuclear cells. Genomic DNA was extracted from the blood cell samples with the Qiagen DNeasy Blood Extraction Kit. CDR3 length: 17 amino acids, cysteine to phenylalanine. The sequence is cut down to CDR3 DNA, 51 bases in frame from base 1. CDR1 and CDR2 (MGHRA, YSYEKL) derive from the germline V gene. The junction shows trimming of 4 bases on V and 5 bases on J, and the gene matches do not reach 8 bases of it. The library was produced with the immunoSEQ multiplex PCR assay. For the multiplex PCR, a mixture combining 60 forward primers for TCR Vbeta segments and 13 reverse primers for TCR Jbeta segments was used. A multiplex PCR assay on genomic DNA amplified the CDR3 region of rearranged TCR beta genes. The amplified TCR beta libraries were sequenced on the Illumina HiSeq System as 87-base-pair reads. The original methods were these. Across the 670 or so repertoires, a later analysis counted tens of millions of unique TCR beta chains, 9.5 million to 13 million of which were shared by at least two donors. Raw reads were error-corrected and collapsed into unique sequences by a nearest-neighbor algorithm in which closely related sequences were merged to remove PCR and sequencing errors. To assign V, D and J gene segments, CDR3 sequences were aligned to IMGT reference sequences. For a sequence to be retained, a match of at least six nucleotides was required to both a V gene segment and a J gene segment. Rearrangements were classified as productive when the CDR3 lacked stop codons and remained in frame with V and J, and all other rearrangements were classified as non-productive. CDR3 was defined according to IMGT convention as the region running from the second conserved V-encoded cysteine to the conserved J-encoded phenylalanine. Sequences without an unambiguous match to a single V gene segment were excluded from the earlier analysis of 587 of the donors. An earlier analysis of approximately 590 of the donors called V segments functional above 56.7% productive rearrangements and segregating when the between-donor standard deviation exceeded 5%. A statistical classification framework was built to diagnose cytomegalovirus status from the catalog of TCR beta chain sequences. In a later analysis, V and J genes were assigned by comparing TCR nucleotide sequences against IMGT/GENE-DB human TR gene sequences. The TCRdist pipeline was used in a later analysis to assign CDR3 sequences and most-parsimonious VDJ recombination scenarios. In a later analysis, every TCR beta chain was defined by the combination of its CDR3 amino acid sequence and its V-gene family, and reads without a unique V-gene family were dropped. In a later analysis, around 650 highly shared, low-generation-probability nucleotide sequences were removed to address suspected cross-contamination and a sequencing artifact. In a later analysis, a clonal expansion index was calculated for each public chain from normalized within-repertoire ranks of inferred template counts. In a later analysis, generation probabilities were computed using a VDJ recombination model fitted to out-of-frame rearrangements, and the results were checked against IGoR. In a later analysis, hypergeometric tests were used to score TCR-TCR, TCR-HLA and TCR-CMV co-occurrence, with a repertoire-size bias correction applied to TCR pairs. A later analysis estimated false discovery rates by permuting HLA or CMV assignments 20 times. In a later analysis, co-occurring TCRs were grouped using DBSCAN, with TCRdist sequence similarity added in when clustering inside HLA-allele-positive subsets. For co-occurrence clustering, repertoires with fewer than 30,000 or more than 120,000 public chains were excluded, along with 4 to 6 repertoires with anomalous nucleotide sharing. In its TCRdb copy, this immuneACCESS table keeps in-frame sequences only and misses some clones. Where compared with another copy, unresolved V genes explain less than half of these, and the others have no known cause. That table is the source of V, J and clone size, and D and trimming were worked out from the DNA. The sample yields about 160,000 clones; over 70% were counted once. The biggest ten clones account for approximately 8.7% of the sample.

The receptor comes from a man aged 18 to 30 in good health and CMV-seropositive. The sequence links TRBV4-1 to TRBJ2-2; 12 middle bases align to TRBD1. The sequencing input was PBMCs. The DNA sequence reads TGCGCCAGCAGCCTTAAGGGACAGGGGGCTAGTACCGGGGAGCTGTTTTTT. This sequence encodes CASSLKGQGASTGELFF.